A single sample gave rise to the 13 T cell receptor beta chains below, sequenced in a study of long-term antiretroviral therapy in people with HIV (dated 2022 in TCRdb). The immunoSEQ hsTCRB v3.0 assay was used at survey level resolution to sequence the TRB variable region. Held by TCRdb, this immuneACCESS table contains in-frame sequences only and omits some clones. Under half of the omission traces to an unresolved V gene where checked; the cause of the rest is unknown. Here the sample has around 24,000 clones; approximately 95% occur a single time. About 10% of the sample rests with the top ten. Source: unsorted PBMCs, taken 7.6 years after starting antiretroviral therapy. These receptors were obtained from a woman in her forties with HIV.

The chain combines TRBV4-3 with TRBJ2-3; possibly TRBD2 for D (6 bases). V dropped 4 bases and J dropped 9 bases, with 14 bases sitting between them. The CDR3 has 13 amino acids. In germline, CDR1 is LGHNA, CDR2 YSLEER. CDR3 nucleotide sequence: TGCGCCAGCAGCCCTTCCGGTCGGGGGACGCAGTATTTT. This translates into CASSPSGRGTQYF.

The V call is TRBV2, the J call TRBJ2-1; maybe TRBD1 (6 bases). Deletions cut 3 bases from V and 0 bases from J, with 12 bases between. Germline V lookup: CDR1 SNHLY, CDR2 FYNNEI. This CDR3 has 16 residues. In DNA form, the CDR3 reads TGTGCCAGCAGTGAGCAGGGGATGGGCTCCTACAATGAGCAGTTCTTC. This sequence encodes CASSEQGMGSYNEQFF.

V and J are TRBV18 and TRBJ1-1; D uncertain. This CDR3 comprises 13 residues. V lost 1 base and J lost 3, with 6 bases in between. Germline V gives CDR1 KGHSH, CDR2 LQKENI. The CDR3 nucleotides read TGTGCCAGCTCACCACGCTTCGACACTGAAGCTTTCTTT. Translating it yields CASSPRFDTEAFF.

The chain has TRBV25-1 and TRBJ2-7, with 9 bases lining up with TRBD1. This CDR3 is 18 amino acids long. With 6 bases clipped from V and 0 bases from J, the junction kept 15 bases outside the gene matches. From germline, CDR1 is MGHDK and CDR2 SYGVNS. The CDR3 here is CASSPTRKRDRDSYEQYF. The CDR3 nucleotides read TGTGCCAGCAGCCCAACGAGAAAACGGGACAGGGACTCCTACGAGCAGTACTTC.

The J gene is TRBJ1-4, the V gene TRBV10-3; 8 nucleotides agree with TRBD1. Trimming took 2 bases from V and 8 from J; bases not matched to a gene: 7. The CDR3 is made up of 15 amino acids. Germline V gene data show CDR1 as ENHRY and CDR2 as SYGVKD. CDR3 DNA: TGTGCCATCAGTGAGACCGGGACAGGCGACGAAAAACTGTTTTTT. Protein: CAISETGTGDEKLFF.

V and J are TRBV14 and TRBJ1-1, with D perhaps TRBD1 (5 bases). Germline V CDR1 and CDR2: SGHDN, FVKESK. Deletions cut 4 bases from V and 5 bases from J, with 20 bases between. This CDR3 contains 16 residues. Here the CDR3 DNA reads TGTGCCAGCAGCCCCGCCGGGACCGCCATGGGGACTGAAGCTTTCTTT. Its protein product is CASSPAGTAMGTEAFF.

Here the CDR3 reads CASTLQGNTEAFF. For the CDR3, the DNA is TGCGCCAGCACCTTACAGGGAAACACTGAAGCTTTCTTT. The rearrangement uses TRBV4-1 and TRBJ1-1, with D possibly being TRBD1 (6 bases). The CDR3 is 13 amino acids. The germline V gene has CDR1 MGHRA and CDR2 YSYEKL. V dropped 7 bases and J dropped 2 bases, with 11 bases sitting between them.

The chain links TRBV5-1 to TRBJ1-5; 8 nucleotides match TRBD1. The V segment lost 5 bases and the J segment 5 bases; nucleotides outside the gene matches: 9. The CDR3 is 15 amino acids. Germline V gene sequence: CDR1 SGHRS, CDR2 YFSETQ. CDR3 DNA sequence: TGCGCCAGCAGTCCCCAGGGGGCGAGGGATCAGCCCCAGCATTTT. Encoded protein: CASSPQGARDQPQHF.

The gene calls are TRBV6-5 and TRBJ1-2; TRBD1 is a possible D gene (6 bases). Trimming removed 4 bases from V and 2 bases from J, with 14 bases in between. CDR3 length equals 15 residues. Germline assignment: CDR1 MNHEY and CDR2 SVGAGI. The CDR3 is CASSLSGGANYGYTF. DNA for the CDR3: TGTGCCAGCAGTTTATCCGGGGGCGCCAACTATGGCTACACCTTC.

The CDR3 DNA reads as TGTGCCAGCAGCTTAGTGACGACCCAAGGGGAGCAGTACTTC. It is translated as CASSLVTTQGEQYF. The chain links TRBV7-2 to TRBJ2-7; no clear D gene. Trimming removed 1 base from V and 7 bases from J, with 14 bases in between. In germline, CDR1 is SGHTA, CDR2 FQGNSA. This CDR3 is 14 amino acids long.

The rearrangement links TRBV5-4 to TRBJ2-7; TRBD1 might be the D (6 bases). Trimming stripped 1 base from V and 3 bases from J, with 8 bases between. CDR3 length: 13 residues. CDR1 and CDR2 (germline): SGHNT, YYREEE (reference sequence). CDR3 DNA: TGTGCCAGCAGCTTGACAGGGAACTACGAGCAGTACTTC. Protein: CASSLTGNYEQYF.

The chain joins TRBV6-5 to TRBJ1-4, with 9 bases identical to TRBD1. CDR1 and CDR2 from the germline V gene are MNHEY and SVGAGI. CDR3 size: 15 residues. Losses at the gene ends were 3 bases for V and 8 bases for J; bases not matched to a gene: 7. CDR3 region: CASSYSGTGHEKLFF. CDR3 DNA: TGTGCCAGCAGTTATTCCGGGACAGGGCACGAAAAACTGTTTTTT.

The rearrangement uses TRBV18 and TRBJ1-5, with D possibly TRBD1 on 6 matching bases. The CDR3 covers 15 residues. CDR1 and CDR2 from the germline V gene are KGHSH and LQKENI. With 3 bases removed from V and 2 bases from J, the gap between germline ends came to 11 bases. CDR3 sequence reads: CASSPTGWGNQPQHF. The CDR3 DNA follows: TGTGCCAGCTCACCGACAGGCTGGGGCAATCAGCCCCAGCATTTT.